These 20 T cell receptor beta chains share one sample of origin, sequenced in a study of cytomegalovirus exposure and HLA in healthy donors. Amplification used 60 Vbeta primers and 13 Jbeta primers. Profiling relied on immunoSEQ multiplex PCR, and the TCRdb table lists in-frame clones only, not all of them. Counted here are under 200,000 clones, around three quarters occurring once; the ten biggest clones make up approximately 2%. What was sequenced was PBMCs. The source is a woman aged 25 to 39 in good health and CMV-seropositive.

The chain combines TRBV9 with TRBJ2-3; TRBD2 matches at 9 bases. Trimming cost V 4 bases and J 1 base; bases outside gene matches: 1. CDR3 length: 14 amino acids. CDR1 is SGDLS, CDR2 YYNGEE, per germline. CDR3 sequence: CASSRTSGTDTQYF. CDR3 sequence (DNA): TGTGCCAGCAGCCGGACTAGCGGCACAGATACGCAGTATTTT.

For this clone: A read error may account for a junction end that differs from germline. The V and J genes are TRBV11-2 and TRBJ1-4, with 7 positions matching TRBD1. The CDR3 covers 14 residues. Per the germline V gene, CDR1 is SGHAT and CDR2 is FQNNGV. Here the CDR3 DNA reads TGTGCCAGCAGGTTAGGAGGGGGCGTCGAAAAACTGTTTTTT. Translation gives CASRLGGGVEKLFF.

The V and J genes are TRBV5-1 and TRBJ1-2, with TRBD1 identical over 7 bases. CDR1 is SGHRS and CDR2 is YFSETQ in the germline V gene. Unmatched junction bases numbered 4, after V lost 0 bases and J lost 2 bases. The CDR3 consists of 15 residues. DNA of the CDR3: TGCGCCAGCAGCTTGGGACAGGGACAAAACTATGGCTACACCTTC. It is translated as CASSLGQGQNYGYTF.

The rearrangement uses TRBV7-9 and TRBJ2-7, with D tentatively TRBD1 (5 bases). The CDR3 consists of 12 residues. The germline gives CDR1 SEHNR, CDR2 FQNEAQ (reference sequence). The V gene lost 0 bases and the J gene lost 7 bases, with 7 bases spanning the gap. The CDR3 DNA follows: TGTGCCAGCAGCTTAGCCCCAGGGGAGCAGTACTTC. As protein: CASSLAPGEQYF.

This rearrangement joins TRBV29-1 to TRBJ1-4; tentative D call: TRBD1 (6 bases). CDR1 is SQVTM, CDR2 ANQGSEA, per germline. The CDR3 has 13 amino acids. The V end was cut by 1 base, the J end by 7 bases, with 10 bases between. CDR3 sequence: CSVEARGGEKLFF. CDR3 sequence (DNA): TGCAGCGTTGAAGCGAGGGGGGGTGAAAAACTGTTTTTT.

V gene TRBV7-9 combines with J gene TRBJ1-4; D might be TRBD1 (5 bases). The V end lost 4 bases, the J end lost 5 bases, and 17 bases lay between the germline ends. Germline lookup yields CDR1 SEHNR and CDR2 FQNEAQ (reference sequence). The CDR3 contains 16 residues. The CDR3 loop is CASSWTPQGANEKLFF. CDR3 DNA sequence: TGTGCCAGCAGCTGGACACCACAAGGGGCAAATGAAAAACTGTTTTTT.

Comment on this clone: Different DNA sequences within this sample yield the same CDR3. This rearrangement joins TRBV19 to TRBJ1-2; weak D call: TRBD1 (5 bases). This CDR3 has 13 amino acids. V dropped 3 bases and J dropped 5 bases, with 10 bases sitting between them. The germline gives CDR1 LNHDA, CDR2 SQIVND (reference sequence). The CDR3 here is CASSIRQGYGYTF. The CDR3 DNA follows: TGTGCCAGTAGTATCCGGCAGGGTTATGGCTACACCTTC. Looking up the rest from reference TRBV19 and TRBJ1-2 gives the full variable domain: DGGITQSPKYLFRKEGQNVTLSCEQNLNHDAMYWYRQDPGQGLRLIYYSQIVNDFQKGDIAEGYSVSREKKESFPLTVTSAQKNPTAFYLCASSIRQGYGYTFGSGTRLTVV.

This clone was detected a few times. The chain carries TRBV5-4 and TRBJ2-5; D is ambiguous. Trimming left V 4 bases short and J 5 bases short, with 6 bases between. The CDR3 loop spans 11 amino acids. The germline CDR1 and CDR2 sequences are SGHNT and YYREEE (reference sequence). CDR3 nucleotide sequence: TGTGCCAGCAGCCAGAGGGAGACCCAGTACTTC. Its protein is CASSQRETQYF.

The V call is TRBV10-1, the J call TRBJ2-7; D gene uncertain. Germline CDR1 WNHNN, CDR2 SYGVQD (reference sequence). CDR3 length: 14 amino acids. Trimming took off 2 bases at V and 2 bases at J, with 10 bases between the two ends. CDR3 sequence reads: CASSEGQSTYEQYF. CDR3 bases: TGCGCCAGCAGTGAGGGGCAGAGTACCTACGAGCAGTACTTC.

V gene TRBV7-2 combines with J gene TRBJ1-4, with D unclear. The V and J ends lost 5 bases and 0 bases respectively, with 10 bases between them. The germline gives CDR1 SGHTA, CDR2 FQGNSA. The CDR3 is 15 residues long. The CDR3 DNA sequence: TGTGCCAGCAGCCCAGCGGGAGCAACTAATGAAAAACTGTTTTTT. Translated: CASSPAGATNEKLFF.

The rearrangement links TRBV30 to TRBJ1-1; D ambiguous. Germline CDR1 and CDR2: GTSNPN and SVGIG (reference sequence). Trimming pared 4 bases from V and 1 base from J, leaving 19 bases between. This CDR3 comprises 16 residues. The CDR3 loop is CAWTMSLTGRNTEAFF. In DNA form, the CDR3 reads TGTGCCTGGACCATGAGTCTCACCGGGAGGAACACTGAAGCTTTCTTT.

The CDR3 spells CASSTQSTAPRNEQFF. Here the CDR3 DNA reads TGTGCCAGCTCAACACAATCGACCGCCCCGAGGAATGAGCAGTTCTTC. The chain has TRBV18 and TRBJ2-1, with D unclear. Germline V gene sequence: CDR1 KGHSH, CDR2 LQKENI. CDR3 length: 16 residues. With 5 bases removed from V and 7 bases from J, the gap between germline ends came to 21 bases.

J is TRBJ2-7 and V is TRBV29-1; 8 positions agree with TRBD1. The CDR3 is made up of 14 amino acids. The germline CDR1 and CDR2 sequences are SQVTM and ANQGSEA. Trimming removed 1 base from V and 9 bases from J; junction bases left unmatched: 11. In DNA form, the CDR3 reads TGCAGCGTTGAAGTGGGGCAGGGGGCTTTGAGGCAGTACTTC. Translated: CSVEVGQGALRQYF.

This clone appeared a single time. The chain employs TRBV29-1 and TRBJ2-2; D not certain. Between the trimmed V and J ends, which lost 4 bases and 5 bases, there was a span of 11 bases. The CDR3 has 13 residues. Germline V gives CDR1 SQVTM, CDR2 ANQGSEA. CDR3 sequence reads: CSVALTGTGELFF. Written as DNA, the CDR3 is TGCAGCGTTGCCTTGACCGGGACCGGGGAGCTGTTTTTT.

The J gene is TRBJ1-3, the V gene TRBV19; 7 bases fit TRBD1. Germline assignment: CDR1 LNHDA and CDR2 SQIVND (reference sequence). The CDR3 has 15 amino acids. Trimming cost V 5 bases and J 7 bases; bases outside gene matches: 11. The CDR3: CASSPRQGLINTIYF. In DNA form, the CDR3 reads TGTGCCAGTAGTCCCCGACAGGGTCTGATCAACACCATATATTTT.

The rearrangement joins TRBV6-1 to TRBJ2-1; 8 positions agree with TRBD1. The CDR3 runs to 16 residues. In germline, CDR1 is MNHNS, CDR2 SASEGT. J was trimmed by 12 bases and V by 1 base; bases with no gene match: 14. The CDR3 region is CASSEGTGIWALGQFF. CDR3 coding DNA: TGTGCCAGCAGTGAAGGGACAGGGATTTGGGCCCTTGGGCAGTTCTTC.

This chain uses TRBV7-2 with TRBJ2-1; 7 nucleotides match TRBD1. Germline-derived CDR1 and CDR2 are SGHTA and FQGNSA. The V and J ends lost 4 bases and 3 bases, in that order; junction bases with no gene match: 3. This CDR3 spans 14 amino acids. Here the CDR3 DNA reads TGTGCCAGCAGCTCCGACAGGGACTACAATGAGCAGTTCTTC. It codes for CASSSDRDYNEQFF.

This rearrangement joins TRBV6-5 to TRBJ1-1, with 9 nucleotides matching TRBD1. The CDR3 has 13 amino acids. V shed 7 bases and J 10 bases; nucleotides not matched to a gene: 10. Germline-derived CDR1 and CDR2 are MNHEY and SVGAGI. DNA of the CDR3: TGTGCCAGCACGGACAATCCGACAGGGGGAGCTTTCTTT. Translated: CASTDNPTGGAFF.

The chain links TRBV5-1 to TRBJ2-1, with a weak D call TRBD2 (5 bases). CDR1 and CDR2 (germline): SGHRS, YFSETQ. The CDR3 spans 14 residues. Trimming stripped 6 bases from V and 1 base from J, with 11 bases between. CDR3 loop: CASTATGSYNEQFF. For the CDR3, the DNA is TGCGCCAGCACCGCGACGGGATCCTACAATGAGCAGTTCTTC.

This chain joins TRBV14 and TRBJ1-1; D is unclear. The CDR3 covers 13 residues. V lost 0 bases, J lost 4 bases, and 6 bases lay in between. In germline, CDR1 is SGHDN, CDR2 FVKESK. The CDR3 loop reads CASSQDLFTEAFF. CDR3 DNA sequence: TGTGCCAGCAGCCAAGACTTGTTCACTGAAGCTTTCTTT.